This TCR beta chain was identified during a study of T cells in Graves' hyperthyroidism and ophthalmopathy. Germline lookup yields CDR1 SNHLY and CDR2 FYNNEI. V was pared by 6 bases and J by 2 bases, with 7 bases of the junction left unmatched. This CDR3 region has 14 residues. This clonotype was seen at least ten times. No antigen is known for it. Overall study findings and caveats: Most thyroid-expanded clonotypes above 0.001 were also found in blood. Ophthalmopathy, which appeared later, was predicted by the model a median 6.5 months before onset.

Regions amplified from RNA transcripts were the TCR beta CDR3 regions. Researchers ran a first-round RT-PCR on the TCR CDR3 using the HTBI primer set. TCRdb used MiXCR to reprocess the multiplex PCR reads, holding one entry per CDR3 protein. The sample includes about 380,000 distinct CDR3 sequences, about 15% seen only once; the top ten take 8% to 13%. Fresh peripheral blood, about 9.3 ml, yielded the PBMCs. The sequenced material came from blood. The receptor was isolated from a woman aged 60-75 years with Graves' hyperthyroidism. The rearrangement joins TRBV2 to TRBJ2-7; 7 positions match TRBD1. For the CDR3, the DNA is TGTGCCAGCAGGCCAGGGACAGCAACCTACGAGCAGTACTTC. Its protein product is CASRPGTATYEQYF.